A single sample is the source of the 27 T cell receptor beta chains below, sequenced in a study of a mutant IDH1 vaccine in newly diagnosed glioma (dated by TCRdb to about 2021). The time point label corresponds to: baseline, week 1 (first vaccination visit). According to the study, the label for this sample's treatment or condition signals: pre-vaccination baseline after standard-of-care therapy. The library came from the immunoSEQ multiplex PCR assay. TCRdb holds this immuneACCESS table with in-frame rearrangements only. Some clones are missing; in checked studies, unresolved V genes explain under half, and the rest has no known cause. The sample records about 68,000 clones, 79% of which are singletons. Approximately 8.2% of the sample is in the top ten clones. The sample here was PBMCs, taken from a glioma patient treated with radiotherapy, temozolomide or both. The receptors stem from a man between 50 and 59 years old with glioma.

The chain couples TRBV15 to TRBJ1-2; tentatively, D is TRBD1 (5 bases). CDR3 length equals 13 residues. Germline lookup yields CDR1 LNHNV and CDR2 YYDKDF (reference sequence). The V and J ends lost 6 bases and 6 bases respectively, with 14 bases between them. CDR3 sequence: CATSQRAGNGYTF. CDR3 in DNA: TGTGCCACCAGTCAGAGGGCAGGGAATGGCTACACCTTC.

This chain joins TRBV5-6 and TRBJ2-3; a possible D gene is TRBD2 (5 bases). Trimming shortened V by 3 bases and J by 4 bases, and 12 bases separated the two germline ends. Per germline, CDR1 SGHDT and CDR2 YYEEEE. This CDR3 has 14 amino acids. CDR3 DNA sequence: TGTGCCAGCAGCTCCCGGACTGAATCAGATACGCAGTATTTT. Its translation is CASSSRTESDTQYF.

This clone was picked up a small number of times. The V gene is TRBV6-1, the J gene TRBJ2-2, with D perhaps matching TRBD2 (6 bases). V shed 6 bases and J shed 7 bases, with 18 bases lying between them. The CDR3 extends over 15 amino acids. Germline CDR1 reads MNHNS; CDR2 reads SASEGT. The CDR3 here is CASRPGWRGGGELFF. The CDR3, as DNA: TGTGCCAGCAGACCCGGGTGGCGGGGTGGCGGGGAGCTGTTTTTT.

CDR3 sequence reads: CASSLGRQFLEETQYF. CDR3 coding DNA: TGTGCCAGCAGCTTGGGGCGACAGTTTTTAGAAGAGACCCAGTACTTC. The V gene is TRBV7-2, the J gene TRBJ2-5; D may be TRBD1 (5 bases). CDR3 length: 16 residues. Germline CDR1 is SGHTA and CDR2 is FQGNSA. Trimming pared 3 bases from V and 3 bases from J, leaving 17 bases between.

The genes are TRBV5-1 and TRBJ1-6; the D gene is possibly TRBD1 (5 bases). Germline-derived CDR1 and CDR2 are SGHRS and YFSETQ. The CDR3 length is 17 residues. V was pared by 3 bases and J by 0 bases, with 13 bases between. CDR3: CASSSQERGSYNSPLHF. CDR3 DNA sequence: TGCGCCAGCAGCTCACAGGAGAGGGGCTCCTATAATTCACCCCTCCACTTT.

The gene calls are TRBV7-8 and TRBJ1-4; D may be TRBD1 (5 bases). There are 13 residues in the CDR3. The V gene's germline CDR1 is SGHVS and CDR2 FQNEAQ. Trimming removed 0 bases from V and 11 bases from J, with 10 bases in between. The CDR3 spells CASSLATGGKLFF. CDR3 DNA: TGTGCCAGCAGCTTAGCCACTGGGGGGAAACTGTTTTTT.

The rearrangement joins TRBV7-9 to TRBJ1-1; D remains ambiguous. The CDR3 contains 14 residues. V was clipped by 5 bases and J by 0 bases, with 10 bases between them. Per the germline V gene, CDR1 is SEHNR and CDR2 is FQNEAQ (reference sequence). The CDR3 bases are TGTGCCAGCAGCCACCCGACGCTGAACACTGAAGCTTTCTTT. It codes for CASSHPTLNTEAFF.

The gene calls are TRBV7-9 and TRBJ1-4, with TRBD1 matching 10 bases. V trimming: 5 bases; J trimming: 8 bases; junction bases outside the gene matches: 8. The CDR3 has 15 amino acids. Germline CDR1 is SEHNR and CDR2 is FQNEAQ (reference sequence). The CDR3 DNA follows: TGTGCCAGCAGCCCACGAGGGACAGGGGAGGAAAAACTGTTTTTT. This codes for CASSPRGTGEEKLFF.

This CDR3 is CASSRSGAISYEQYF. CDR3 DNA: TGTGCCAGCAGCCGATCAGGGGCCATCTCCTACGAGCAGTACTTC. The genes are TRBV28 and TRBJ2-7; maybe TRBD1 (6 bases). This CDR3 is 15 amino acids long. CDR1 and CDR2 (germline): MDHEN, SYDVKM. The V gene lost 6 bases and the J gene lost 0 bases, with 15 bases spanning the gap.

The chain combines TRBV2 with TRBJ2-3; 9 positions match TRBD2. V lost 4 bases to trimming and J lost 2 bases; unmatched junction nucleotides: 1. There are 14 residues in the CDR3. Germline-derived CDR1 and CDR2 are SNHLY and FYNNEI. CDR3 DNA sequence: TGTGCCAGCAGTGTAGCGGGGGTCACAGATACGCAGTATTTT. Its translation: CASSVAGVTDTQYF.

This clone was seen once. The chain couples TRBV30 to TRBJ2-5, with D unresolved. Germline V gene lookup returns CDR1 GTSNPN and CDR2 SVGIG (reference sequence). V was pared by 2 bases and J by 5 bases, with 9 bases between. This CDR3 is 12 amino acids long. The CDR3 DNA reads TGTGCCTGGAGTCCCCAAGGGGAGACCCAGTACTTC. This translates into CAWSPQGETQYF.

V usage is TRBV28 and J usage is TRBJ2-5, with D perhaps assigned TRBD1 or TRBD2 (5 bases each). In germline, CDR1 is MDHEN, CDR2 SYDVKM. The V and J ends lost 5 bases and 5 bases respectively, with 18 bases between them. This CDR3 is 15 amino acids long. CDR3 DNA sequence: TGTGCCAGCAGTCAGGGAGTAGGTAATTGGGAGACCCAGTACTTC. It encodes CASSQGVGNWETQYF. Complete variable domain (other parts from reference TRBV28 and TRBJ2-5): DVKVTQSSRYLVKRTGEKVFLECVQDMDHENMFWYRQDPGLGLRLIYFSYDVKMKEKGDIPEGYSVSREKKERFSLILESASTNQTSMYLCASSQGVGNWETQYFGPGTRLLVL.

The rearrangement links TRBV30 to TRBJ2-3; D possibly uses TRBD1 or TRBD2 (5 bases each). The CDR3 is 13 amino acids. V lost 0 bases to trimming and J lost 4 bases, with 8 bases between them. Germline CDR1 reads GTSNPN; CDR2 reads SVGIG (reference sequence). The CDR3 region has the DNA TGTGCCTGGAGTGTAGGGACCGCAGATACGCAGTATTTT. It translates to CAWSVGTADTQYF.

The V and J genes are TRBV7-2 and TRBJ1-6; D is unresolved. Trimming shortened V by 1 base and J by 7 bases, and 5 bases separated the two germline ends. Germline CDR1 and CDR2: SGHTA and FQGNSA. The CDR3 covers 13 residues. The CDR3, as DNA: TGTGCCAGCAGCTTAGATAAGAATTCACCCCTCCACTTT. It is translated as CASSLDKNSPLHF.

This clone was seen just once. The CDR3 sequence is CASSSGLRETQYF. DNA of the CDR3: TGTGCCAGCAGCTCTGGACTCCGGGAGACCCAGTACTTC. This rearrangement joins TRBV9 to TRBJ2-5; TRBD2 might be the D (5 bases). This CDR3 has 13 amino acids. V lost 4 bases and J 5 bases, leaving 12 bases between the germline ends. The germline V gene encodes CDR1 SGDLS and CDR2 YYNGEE.

The CDR3 is CASSQRPPHEQYF. DNA for the CDR3: TGCGCCAGCAGCCAGCGCCCGCCTCATGAGCAGTACTTC. The V and J genes are TRBV23-1 and TRBJ2-7; D ambiguous. TRBV23-1 is assigned to the ORF class and has an uncertain function. Trimming took 6 bases from V and 7 from J, leaving 16 bases between them. This CDR3 comprises 13 residues.

This clone was detected only once. Additional DNA sequences in this sample encode the identical CDR3. This chain joins TRBV4-3 and TRBJ2-7, with D maybe TRBD1 (6 bases). The germline V gene has CDR1 LGHNA and CDR2 YSLEER. The CDR3 has 13 amino acids. V lost 1 base and J 4 bases, leaving 8 bases between the germline ends. CDR3 sequence reads: CASSQARGYEQYF. The CDR3 DNA is TGCGCCAGCAGCCAAGCCAGGGGTTACGAGCAGTACTTC.

The chain employs TRBV30 and TRBJ1-1, with 7 bases that match TRBD1. The CDR3 sequence is 13 residues long. V dropped 8 bases and J dropped 2; count of bases not matched to a gene: 8. The germline CDR1 and CDR2 sequences are GTSNPN and SVGIG (reference sequence). The CDR3 DNA is TGTGCCCGTGACAGGGAGGGTAACACTGAAGCTTTCTTT. This sequence encodes CARDREGNTEAFF. Variable domain in full (rest from reference TRBV30 and TRBJ1-1): SQTIHQWPATLVQPVGSPLSLECTVEGTSNPNLYWYRQAAGRGLQLLFYSVGIGQISSEVPQNLSASRPQDRQFILSSKKLLLSDSGFYLCARDREGNTEAFFGQGTRLTVV.

This chain uses TRBV5-1 with TRBJ1-3; D is perhaps TRBD1 (6 bases). V gave up 3 bases and J gave up 3 bases, with 13 bases separating them. This CDR3 region has 15 residues. The germline V gene has CDR1 SGHRS and CDR2 YFSETQ. CDR3 residues: CASSSQGGGGNTIYF. DNA of the CDR3: TGCGCCAGCAGCTCACAGGGAGGAGGTGGAAACACCATATATTTT.

The rearrangement uses TRBV7-8 and TRBJ2-3; 9 positions match TRBD1. The CDR3 spans 15 residues. Trimming removed 6 bases from V and 3 bases from J; junction bases left unmatched: 7. The germline V gene encodes CDR1 SGHVS and CDR2 FQNEAQ. The CDR3 loop reads CASRAGTGPTDTQYF. The CDR3 DNA reads TGTGCCAGCAGAGCCGGGACAGGGCCGACAGATACGCAGTATTTT.

This chain links TRBV5-6 with TRBJ2-3; 7 positions match TRBD1. V lost 5 bases to trimming and J lost 2 bases; unmatched junction nucleotides: 5. Germline V gives CDR1 SGHDT, CDR2 YYEEEE. The CDR3 runs 14 residues. The CDR3 protein is CASRRGPDTDTQYF. The CDR3 DNA reads as TGTGCCAGCAGAAGGGGGCCGGACACAGATACGCAGTATTTT.

This chain uses TRBV7-2 with TRBJ1-5; TRBD1 might be the D (5 bases). Germline V gene data show CDR1 as SGHTA and CDR2 as FQGNSA. The CDR3 sequence is 12 residues long. V was trimmed by 10 bases and J by 3 bases, leaving 10 bases between them. CDR3 loop: CATGGDNQPQHF. Here the CDR3 DNA reads TGTGCCACCGGGGGGGACAATCAGCCCCAGCATTTT.

V usage is TRBV20-1 and J usage is TRBJ1-1; D is ambiguous. Germline V gives CDR1 DFQATT, CDR2 SNEGSKA (reference sequence). The CDR3 has 11 amino acids. The ends were cut back, 6 bases at V and 1 base at J, with 6 bases in the middle. The DNA for the CDR3 is TGCAGTGCAAAGAGGAACACTGAAGCTTTCTTT. It specifies CSAKRNTEAFF.

The chain employs TRBV9 and TRBJ1-4; possible D gene TRBD1, 5 bases. The CDR3 is made up of 14 amino acids. Germline V gene lookup returns CDR1 SGDLS and CDR2 YYNGEE. Trimming shortened V by 4 bases and J by 5 bases, and 12 bases separated the two germline ends. CDR3 loop: CASSPPGLNEKLFF. In DNA, the CDR3 is TGTGCCAGCAGCCCCCCGGGACTCAATGAAAAACTGTTTTTT.

The gene calls are TRBV18 and TRBJ2-1; the D gene is possibly TRBD1 (5 bases). Trimming shortened V by 2 bases and J by 4 bases, and 9 bases separated the two germline ends. This CDR3 comprises 14 residues. The V gene's germline CDR1 is KGHSH and CDR2 LQKENI. CDR3 amino acids: CASSPTDRYNEQFF. CDR3 sequence (DNA): TGTGCCAGCTCACCAACAGACAGATACAATGAGCAGTTCTTC.

The J gene is TRBJ2-7, the V gene TRBV15; unclear D gene. Germline CDR1 is LNHNV and CDR2 is YYDKDF (reference sequence). This CDR3 contains 13 residues. V lost 0 bases and J lost 3, with 6 bases in between. This chain's CDR3 is CATSRDPSYEQYF. The CDR3 coding sequence is TGTGCCACCAGCAGAGATCCCAGCTACGAGCAGTACTTC.

The chain is built from TRBV30 and TRBJ2-7, with D perhaps being TRBD1 or TRBD2 (5 bases each). The CDR3 spans 15 residues. V lost 0 bases, J lost 2 bases, and 14 bases lay in between. In germline, CDR1 is GTSNPN, CDR2 SVGIG (reference sequence). The CDR3 DNA reads as TGTGCCTGGAGTGTACTGGCAGGGAGCCCCTACGAGCAGTACTTC. This translates into CAWSVLAGSPYEQYF.